The T cell receptor beta chain under discussion was sequenced for a study of CD8 T cells in Susac syndrome. RNA amounts of roughly 0.45 to 1 ug underwent reverse transcription with random hexamers. TCRdb independently ran MiXCR on the immunoSEQ multiplex PCR reads; one entry per CDR3 protein. The sample contains approximately 140,000 distinct CDR3 sequences, around 94% of which appear only once. The CDR3 is 15 amino acids. Trimming took 3 bases from V and 7 from J, leaving 19 bases between them. Germline V gene sequence: CDR1 MGHDK, CDR2 SYGVNS. The chain joins TRBV25-1 to TRBJ2-7; D gene unclear. Sequenced sample: CD8+ T cells from PBMCs. This receptor was identified in a human donor in good health. CDR3 sequence: CASSDLEDWTEEQYF. The CDR3 DNA follows: TGTGCCAGCAGTGATTTGGAAGATTGGACGGAAGAGCAGTACTTC.